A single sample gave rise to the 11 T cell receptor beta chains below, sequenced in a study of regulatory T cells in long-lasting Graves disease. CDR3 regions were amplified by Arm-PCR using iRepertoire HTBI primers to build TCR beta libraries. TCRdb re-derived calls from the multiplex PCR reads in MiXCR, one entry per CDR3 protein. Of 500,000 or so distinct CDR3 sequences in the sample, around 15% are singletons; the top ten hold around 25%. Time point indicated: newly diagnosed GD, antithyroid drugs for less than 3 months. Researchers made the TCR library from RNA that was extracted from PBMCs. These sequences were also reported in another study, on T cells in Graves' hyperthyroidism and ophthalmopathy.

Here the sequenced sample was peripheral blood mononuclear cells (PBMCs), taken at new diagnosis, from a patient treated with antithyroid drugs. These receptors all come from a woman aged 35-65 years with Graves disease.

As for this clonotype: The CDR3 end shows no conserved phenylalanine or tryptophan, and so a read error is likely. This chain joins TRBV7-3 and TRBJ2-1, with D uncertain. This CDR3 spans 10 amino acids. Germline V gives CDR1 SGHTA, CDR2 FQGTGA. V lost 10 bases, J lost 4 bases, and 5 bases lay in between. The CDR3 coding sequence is TGTGCCACCGAATACAATGAGCAGTTCCTC. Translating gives CATEYNEQFL.

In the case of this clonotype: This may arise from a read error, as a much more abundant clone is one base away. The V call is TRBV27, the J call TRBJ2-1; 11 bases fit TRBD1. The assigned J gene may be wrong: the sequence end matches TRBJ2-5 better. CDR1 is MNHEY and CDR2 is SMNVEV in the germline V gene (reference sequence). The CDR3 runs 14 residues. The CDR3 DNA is TGTGTCAGCAGTTCGGACAGGGGGCAGGGGACCCAGTACTTC. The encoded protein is CVSSSDRGQGTQYF.

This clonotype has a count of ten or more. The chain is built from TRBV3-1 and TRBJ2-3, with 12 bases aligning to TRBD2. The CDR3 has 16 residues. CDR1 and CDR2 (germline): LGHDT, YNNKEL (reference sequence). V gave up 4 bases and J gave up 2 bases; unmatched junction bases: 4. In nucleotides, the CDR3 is TGTGCCAGCAGCCGCCGGACTAGCGGGGCCACAGATACGCAGTATTTT. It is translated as CASSRRTSGATDTQYF.

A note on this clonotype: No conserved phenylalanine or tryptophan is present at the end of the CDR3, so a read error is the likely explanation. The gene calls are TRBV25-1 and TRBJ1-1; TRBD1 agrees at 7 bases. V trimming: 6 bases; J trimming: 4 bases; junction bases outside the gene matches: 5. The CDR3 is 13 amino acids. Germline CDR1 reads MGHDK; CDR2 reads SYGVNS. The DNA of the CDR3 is TGTGCCAGCAGCCCCCAGGGGGGCACTGAAGCTTTCTCT. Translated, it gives CASSPQGGTEAFS.

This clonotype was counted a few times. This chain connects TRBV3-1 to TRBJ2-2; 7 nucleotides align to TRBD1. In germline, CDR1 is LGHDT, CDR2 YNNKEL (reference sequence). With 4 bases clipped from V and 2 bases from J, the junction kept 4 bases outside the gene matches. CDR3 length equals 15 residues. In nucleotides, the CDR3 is TGTGCCAGCAGCCTATGGGACAGTAACACCGGGGAGCTGTTTTTT. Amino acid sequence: CASSLWDSNTGELFF.

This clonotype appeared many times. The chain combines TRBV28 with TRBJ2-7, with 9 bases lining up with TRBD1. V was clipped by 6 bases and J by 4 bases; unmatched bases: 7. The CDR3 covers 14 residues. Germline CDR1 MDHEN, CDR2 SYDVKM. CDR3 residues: CASRTGGGLYEQYF. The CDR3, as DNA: TGTGCCAGCAGGACAGGGGGGGGGTTGTACGAGCAGTACTTC. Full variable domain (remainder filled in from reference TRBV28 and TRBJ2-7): DVKVTQSSRYLVKRTGEKVFLECVQDMDHENMFWYRQDPGLGLRLIYFSYDVKMKEKGDIPEGYSVSREKKERFSLILESASTNQTSMYLCASRTGGGLYEQYFGPGTRLTVT.

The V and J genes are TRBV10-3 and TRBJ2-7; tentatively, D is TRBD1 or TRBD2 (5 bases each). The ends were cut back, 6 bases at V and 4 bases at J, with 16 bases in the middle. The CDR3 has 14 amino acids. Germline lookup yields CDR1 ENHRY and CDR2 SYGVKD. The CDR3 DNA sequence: TGTGCCATCAGCGAGGGGAGATCCCTGTACGAGCAGTACTTC. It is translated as CAISEGRSLYEQYF.

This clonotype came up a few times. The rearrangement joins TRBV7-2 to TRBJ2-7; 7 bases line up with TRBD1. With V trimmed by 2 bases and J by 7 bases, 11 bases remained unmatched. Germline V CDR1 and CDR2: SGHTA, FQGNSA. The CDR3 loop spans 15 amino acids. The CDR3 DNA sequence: TGTGCCAGCAGCTTATCTGGGACAGAGGTTAGAGAGCAGTACTTC. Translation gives CASSLSGTEVREQYF.

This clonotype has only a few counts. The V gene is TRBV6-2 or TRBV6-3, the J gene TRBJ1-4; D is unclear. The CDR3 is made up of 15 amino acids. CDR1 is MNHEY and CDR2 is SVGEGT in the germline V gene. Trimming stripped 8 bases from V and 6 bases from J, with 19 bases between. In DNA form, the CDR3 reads TGTGCCAGCCGTATGATGGCGGGATCGGATGAAAAACTGTTTTTT. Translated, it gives CASRMMAGSDEKLFF.

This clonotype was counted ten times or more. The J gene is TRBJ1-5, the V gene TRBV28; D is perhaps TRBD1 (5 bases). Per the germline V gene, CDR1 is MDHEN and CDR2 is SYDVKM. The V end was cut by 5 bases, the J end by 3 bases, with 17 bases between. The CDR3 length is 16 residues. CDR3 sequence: CASSTTDRGTNQPQHF. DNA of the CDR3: TGTGCCAGCAGTACCACCGACAGAGGGACCAATCAGCCCCAGCATTTT.

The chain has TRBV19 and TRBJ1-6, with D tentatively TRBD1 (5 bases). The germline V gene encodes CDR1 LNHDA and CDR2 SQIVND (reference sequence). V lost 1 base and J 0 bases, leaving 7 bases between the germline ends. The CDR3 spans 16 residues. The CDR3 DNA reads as TGTGCCAGTAGTATAGGGACACGCTCCTATAATTCACCCCTCCACTTT. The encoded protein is CASSIGTRSYNSPLHF.